These 31 T cell receptor beta chains were all obtained from the same sample, sequenced in a study of regulatory T cells in long-lasting Graves disease. CDR3 regions were amplified by Arm-PCR using iRepertoire HTBI primers to build TCR beta libraries. TCRdb recomputed calls from the multiplex PCR reads with MiXCR, one row per CDR3 protein. Here the sample spans around 480,000 distinct CDR3 sequences, 15% to 20% being singletons. Time point in this sample: newly diagnosed GD, antithyroid drugs for less than 3 months. RNA extracted from PBMCs served as the sequencing template. Another study also made use of these data, one on T cells in Graves' hyperthyroidism and ophthalmopathy.

The sample in question was peripheral blood mononuclear cells (PBMCs), obtained at new diagnosis, from a patient treated with antithyroid drugs. These TCRs come from a man aged 40-49 years with Graves disease.

This clonotype was seen at least ten times. This chain joins TRBV6-1 and TRBJ1-2; 9 bases line up with TRBD1. V shed 6 bases, J shed 8 bases, and the junction held 7 bases outside the gene matches. Per the germline V gene, CDR1 is MNHNS and CDR2 is SASEGT. The CDR3 spans 13 residues. CDR3 DNA sequence: TGTGCCAGCAGGACGACAGGGGGAGGAGGCTACACCTTC. Protein product: CASRTTGGGGYTF.

This clonotype was recorded many times. The chain recombines TRBV27 with TRBJ2-7, with a tentative D call TRBD2 (6 bases). This CDR3 contains 13 residues. Per germline, CDR1 MNHEY and CDR2 SMNVEV (reference sequence). V lost 4 bases and J lost 3, with 10 bases in between. The CDR3 loop reads CASSSLDYYEQYF. CDR3 coding DNA: TGTGCCAGCAGTTCCCTGGACTACTACGAGCAGTACTTC.

This clonotype was recorded many times. V gene TRBV11-1 combines with J gene TRBJ2-1; 7 nucleotides agree with TRBD1. V lost 5 bases to trimming and J lost 7 bases; unmatched junction nucleotides: 5. CDR3 size: 13 residues. Germline values: CDR1 SGHAT, CDR2 FQDESV (reference sequence). CDR3 coding DNA: TGTGCCAGCAGCCTGGACAGGATTAATGAGCAGTTCTTC. This translates into CASSLDRINEQFF.

Ten or more counts support this clonotype. The chain joins TRBV7-2 to TRBJ2-2; no clear D. This CDR3 has 14 residues. Germline CDR1 is SGHTA and CDR2 is FQGNSA. Between the trimmed V and J ends, which lost 5 bases and 7 bases, there was a span of 14 bases. The CDR3 reads CASSTGPMGGELFF. The DNA of the CDR3 is TGTGCCAGCAGCACCGGGCCTATGGGCGGGGAGCTGTTTTTT.

This chain uses TRBV6-2 or TRBV6-3 with TRBJ2-3; 9 bases align to TRBD1. From germline, CDR1 is MNHEY and CDR2 SVGEGT. The CDR3 has 14 residues. V was clipped by 6 bases and J by 7 bases; unmatched bases: 8. CDR3: CASSSGTGSYTQYF. The CDR3 DNA sequence: TGTGCCAGCAGCTCCGGGACAGGGAGTTATACGCAGTATTTT.

This clonotype occurred a few times. The gene calls are TRBV4-1 and TRBJ2-1, with D hard to call. TRBJ2-5 explains the end of the DNA better; the J call may be wrong. CDR3 length equals 16 residues. Germline V gene lookup returns CDR1 MGHRA and CDR2 YSYEKL. The chain's CDR3 is CASSQAYGSSQETQYF. The CDR3 DNA sequence: TGCGCCAGCAGCCAAGCCTACGGCAGTTCCCAAGAGACCCAGTACTTC.

This clonotype was recorded many times. V gene TRBV18 combines with J gene TRBJ2-1, with D unclear. Trimming cost V 1 base and J 3 bases, with 4 bases left between them. The CDR3 extends over 13 amino acids. Germline CDR1 KGHSH, CDR2 LQKENI. The CDR3 nucleotides read TGTGCCAGCTCACCACAGATCTACAATGAGCAGTTCTTC. It specifies CASSPQIYNEQFF.

With regard to this clonotype: The CDR3 does not end in the conserved phenylalanine or tryptophan, so this is likely a read error. CDR3: CASSTRTGFRPQHL. CDR3 nucleotide sequence: TGTGCCAGCAGTACTCGGACAGGCTTTAGGCCCCAGCATCTT. The chain joins TRBV27 to TRBJ1-5, with 7 bases lining up with TRBD1. Per the germline V gene, CDR1 is MNHEY and CDR2 is SMNVEV (reference sequence). The CDR3 contains 14 residues. The ends lost 5 bases at V and 9 bases at J; junction bases unmatched: 10.

Worth noting for this clonotype: A read error may produce the germline difference seen at one junction end. The CDR3 spells CASGEVVGFSNSPLHF. As DNA, the CDR3 is TGTGCCAGCGGTGAAGTCGTGGGATTTTCGAATTCACCCCTCCACTTT. The chain links TRBV2 to TRBJ1-6; D gene ambiguous. Germline V CDR1 and CDR2: SNHLY, FYNNEI. The CDR3 has 16 amino acids. The full variable domain, completed using reference TRBV2 and TRBJ1-6, is EPEVTQTPSHQVTQMGQEVILRCVPISNHLYFYWYRQILGQKVEFLVSFYNNEISEKSEIFDDQFSVERPDGSNFTLKIRSTKLEDSAMYFCASGEVVGFSNSPLHFGNGTRLTVT.

This clonotype was counted at least ten times. J is TRBJ2-1 and V is TRBV9; 11 bases fit TRBD2. The CDR3 extends over 17 amino acids. Germline-derived CDR1 and CDR2 are SGDLS and YYNGEE. J lost 4 bases, V lost 0 bases, and 6 bases had no gene match. CDR3 bases: TGTGCCAGCAGCGTAGCTACGGTAGCGGGAGGGTACAATGAGCAGTTCTTC. Translation: CASSVATVAGGYNEQFF. The variable domain in full, with the rest retrieved from reference TRBV9 and TRBJ2-1, is DSGVTQTPKHLITATGQRVTLRCSPRSGDLSVYWYQQSLDQGLQFLIQYYNGEERAKGNILERFSAQQFPDLHSELNLSSLELGDSALYFCASSVATVAGGYNEQFFGPGTRLTVL.

The rearrangement uses TRBV28 and TRBJ1-5; D may be TRBD1 (6 bases). The germline V gene has CDR1 MDHEN and CDR2 SYDVKM. V gave up 3 bases and J gave up 3 bases, with 12 bases separating them. The CDR3 has 15 residues. In DNA, the CDR3 is TGTGCCAGCAGTTTCGCAGGGGCGGACAATCAGCCCCAGCATTTT. It specifies CASSFAGADNQPQHF.

This chain uses TRBV29-1 with TRBJ1-1; D is perhaps TRBD1 (5 bases). Between the trimmed V and J ends, which lost 2 bases and 5 bases, there was a span of 9 bases. Germline CDR1 reads SQVTM; CDR2 reads ANQGSEA. The CDR3 covers 12 residues. The CDR3 DNA reads TGCAGCGTTGAAAGAGGGGAGACTGAAGCTTTCTTT. Its protein is CSVERGETEAFF.

The J gene is TRBJ1-2, the V gene TRBV6-7, with unresolved D. TRBV6-7 is filed as an ORF, its function uncertain. Trimming cost V 4 bases and J 5 bases, with 8 bases left between them. CDR3 length equals 12 residues. DNA for the CDR3: TGTGCCAGCAGTTCCGGGATGTATGGCTACACCTTC. This translates into CASSSGMYGYTF.

This clonotype was observed many times. The chain combines TRBV12-3 or TRBV12-4 with TRBJ2-2; TRBD2 matches 8 bases. V dropped 5 bases and J dropped 4; count of bases not matched to a gene: 6. The CDR3 consists of 15 residues. In DNA form, the CDR3 reads TGTGCCAGCAGTGCCGGGAGGGCGGGCACCGGGGAGCTGTTTTTT. Its translation is CASSAGRAGTGELFF.

This clonotype was counted between two and nine times. V usage is TRBV9 and J usage is TRBJ2-1; D might be TRBD2 (5 bases). V gave up 0 bases and J gave up 9 bases, with 19 bases separating them. CDR3 size: 16 residues. Germline lookup yields CDR1 SGDLS and CDR2 YYNGEE. CDR3 loop: CASSVVASLNLREQFF. The CDR3 bases are TGTGCCAGCAGCGTAGTGGCTAGCTTAAACCTTCGTGAGCAGTTCTTC.

The sample holds a few counts of this clonotype. V gene TRBV5-1 combines with J gene TRBJ2-7, with TRBD2 matching 11 bases. The CDR3 consists of 15 residues. CDR1 SGHRS and CDR2 YFSETQ come from the germline V gene. J lost 4 bases, V lost 4 bases, and 7 bases had no gene match. CDR3 bases: TGCGCCAGCAGCCCGTCCGGGACTAGCGGATACGAGCAGTACTTC. Translated, it gives CASSPSGTSGYEQYF.

In this sample, this clonotype turned up a few times. The chain is built from TRBV14 and TRBJ2-3; possibly TRBD1 for D (5 bases). This CDR3 spans 17 amino acids. The V gene lost 1 base and the J gene lost 0 bases, with 14 bases spanning the gap. CDR1 is SGHDN, CDR2 FVKESK, per germline. The CDR3 bases are TGTGCCAGCAGCCAAGGGCTTTGGCAGGGAAGCACAGATACGCAGTATTTT. Translated: CASSQGLWQGSTDTQYF. Full variable domain (missing parts from reference TRBV14 and TRBJ2-3): EAGVTQFPSHSVIEKGQTVTLRCDPISGHDNLYWYRRVMGKEIKFLLHFVKESKQDESGMPNNRFLAERTGGTYSTLKVQPAELEDSGVYFCASSQGLWQGSTDTQYFGPGTRLTVL.

Concerning this clonotype: Possible read error: a much larger clone is one base away. The genes are TRBV2 and TRBJ1-5; maybe TRBD1 (5 bases). Trimming shortened V by 6 bases and J by 9 bases, and 9 bases separated the two germline ends. The CDR3 sequence is 11 residues long. CDR1 and CDR2 from the germline V gene are SNHLY and FYNNEI. The CDR3 DNA reads as TGTGCCAGCAGGAGGAGGGGGCCCCAGCATTTT. Translation gives CASRRRGPQHF.

J is TRBJ2-3 and V is TRBV20-1; TRBD2 aligns across 10 bases. V trimming: 6 bases; J trimming: 0 bases; junction bases outside the gene matches: 6. The CDR3 loop spans 15 amino acids. Germline-derived CDR1 and CDR2 are DFQATT and SNEGSKA (reference sequence). The CDR3 DNA follows: TGCAGTGCCGCACTAGCGGGACAGAGCACAGATACGCAGTATTTT. Translation gives CSAALAGQSTDTQYF.

This clonotype was seen many times. V gene TRBV24-1 combines with J gene TRBJ2-2, with 7 bases matching TRBD1. In germline, CDR1 is KGHDR, CDR2 SFDVKD. Unmatched junction bases numbered 3, after V lost 5 bases and J lost 4 bases. The CDR3 loop spans 14 amino acids. CDR3 DNA sequence: TGTGCCACCAGTGGGGACAGCGGCACCGGGGAGCTGTTTTTT. Translation: CATSGDSGTGELFF.

With regard to this clonotype: A much larger clone differs by one base, so this may be a read error. J is TRBJ2-5 and V is TRBV29-1; D is uncertain. Trimming took 1 base from V and 11 from J, leaving 14 bases between them. Germline-derived CDR1 and CDR2 are SQVTM and ANQGSEA. CDR3 length: 12 residues. CDR3 loop: CSVEVGRNEQYF. DNA of the CDR3: TGCAGCGTTGAAGTCGGGCGCAATGAGCAGTACTTC.

This clonotype occurred a few times. The chain couples TRBV5-6 to TRBJ2-7, with TRBD2 matching 11 bases. Germline values: CDR1 SGHDT, CDR2 YYEEEE. The CDR3 runs to 15 residues. The J segment lost 1 base and the V segment lost 5 bases, leaving 5 bases of the junction unmatched. CDR3 in amino acids: CASRTSGSKSYEQYF. CDR3 bases: TGTGCCAGCAGAACTAGCGGGAGTAAGTCCTACGAGCAGTACTTC.

This clonotype was detected a few times. A much larger clonotype is one base distant, so this may be a read error. Because it lacks the conserved phenylalanine or tryptophan at the end, this CDR3 is likely a read error. The chain uses TRBV5-5 and TRBJ1-1; D not certain. The V end lost 2 bases, the J end lost 1 base, and 6 bases lay between the germline ends. The CDR3 is 13 residues long. Germline-derived CDR1 and CDR2 are SGHKS and YYEKEE (reference sequence). CDR3 loop: CASSFGANTEAFL. The CDR3, as DNA: TGTGCCAGCAGCTTTGGTGCGAACACTGAAGCTTTCCTT.

In this sample, this clonotype turned up many times. V and J are TRBV20-1 and TRBJ1-1, with D tentatively TRBD1 (6 bases). Germline V gives CDR1 DFQATT, CDR2 SNEGSKA (reference sequence). This CDR3 is 12 amino acids long. V lost 3 bases and J lost 3, with 8 bases in between. In DNA form, the CDR3 reads TGCAGTGCTAGTCGGGGGCACACTGAAGCTTTCTTT. It codes for CSASRGHTEAFF.

This clonotype was recorded a few times. V gene TRBV5-1 combines with J gene TRBJ2-4; 8 bases agree with TRBD1. With V trimmed by 6 bases and J by 0 bases, 11 bases remained unmatched. The CDR3 sequence is 17 residues long. CDR1 and CDR2 (germline): SGHRS, YFSETQ. The CDR3 nucleotides are TGCGCCAGCAAAAATGCTGGGACAGGCCTAGCCAAAAACATTCAGTACTTC. It yields the protein CASKNAGTGLAKNIQYF.

V is TRBV11-2 and J is TRBJ2-1; 9 bases are a match to TRBD2. The germline V gene encodes CDR1 SGHAT and CDR2 FQNNGV. The CDR3 covers 16 residues. With V trimmed by 5 bases and J by 5 bases, 10 bases remained unmatched. CDR3 residues: CASSRTGTSLNNEQFF. CDR3 sequence (DNA): TGTGCCAGCAGCCGCACAGGGACTAGCCTTAACAATGAGCAGTTCTTC.

This chain connects TRBV3-1 to TRBJ1-3, with unresolved D. In germline, CDR1 is LGHDT, CDR2 YNNKEL (reference sequence). Trimming left V 1 base short and J 2 bases short, with 12 bases between. This CDR3 contains 16 residues. CDR3 nucleotides: TGTGCCAGCAGCCAAGCGCGGACGAATGCTGGAAACACCATATATTTT. As protein: CASSQARTNAGNTIYF. The variable domain in full, completed from reference TRBV3-1 and TRBJ1-3, reads DTAVSQTPKYLVTQMGNDKSIKCEQNLGHDTMYWYKQDSKKFLKIMFSYNNKELIINETVPNRFSPKSPDKAHLNLHINSLELGDSAVYFCASSQARTNAGNTIYFGEGSWLTVV.

In its sample, this clonotype was seen many times. This sequence joins TRBV13 and TRBJ2-7, with 9 nucleotides matching TRBD2. This CDR3 is 15 amino acids long. The germline CDR1 and CDR2 sequences are PRHDT and FYEKMQ (reference sequence). The ends lost 5 bases at V and 7 bases at J; junction bases unmatched: 12. Here the CDR3 reads CASSPNLAGRGEQYF. DNA for the CDR3: TGTGCCAGCAGCCCCAACCTAGCGGGAAGGGGGGAGCAGTACTTC. Full variable domain (outside the CDR3, taken from reference TRBV13 and TRBJ2-7): AAGVIQSPRHLIKEKRETATLKCYPIPRHDTVYWYQQGPGQDPQFLISFYEKMQSDKGSIPDRFSAQQFSDYHSELNMSSLELGDSALYFCASSPNLAGRGEQYFGPGTRLTVT.

The sample holds a few counts of this clonotype. J is TRBJ1-1 and V is TRBV24-1; D is ambiguous. The CDR3 covers 13 residues. V dropped 5 bases and J dropped 7 bases, with 13 bases sitting between them. Germline V lookup: CDR1 KGHDR, CDR2 SFDVKD. As DNA, the CDR3 is TGTGCCACCAGTGTAGGGTTGGGCGGTGAAGCTTTCTTT. Translation: CATSVGLGGEAFF.

The sample holds a few counts of this clonotype. The chain is built from TRBV18 and TRBJ2-1, with TRBD2 matching over 7 bases. CDR1 KGHSH and CDR2 LQKENI come from the germline V gene. The CDR3 sequence is 19 residues long. The V and J ends lost 0 bases and 3 bases, in that order; junction bases with no gene match: 14. CDR3 sequence (DNA): TGTGCCAGCTCACCACCGTGGAGACTAGCTAGAACGGGCTACAATGAGCAGTTCTTC. It codes for CASSPPWRLARTGYNEQFF.

The V gene is TRBV27, the J gene TRBJ1-6, with 7 bases fitting TRBD1. Germline V gene sequence: CDR1 MNHEY, CDR2 SMNVEV (reference sequence). The CDR3 totals 15 residues. The V segment lost 6 bases and the J segment 4 bases; nucleotides outside the gene matches: 6. CDR3 DNA: TGTGCCAGCAGGAGGGACAGCTATTATAATTCACCCCTCCACTTT. It specifies CASRRDSYYNSPLHF.